This T cell receptor (beta chain) originates from a study of shared clonotypes between healthy human individuals. Study summary: Three plates each covered CD4 naive and memory; CD8 naive two, CD8 memory one.

Terminally differentiated effector memory CD45RA+ cells were left out of the naive CD8 fraction, which was CD45RO-negative and positively selected for CCR7. The assay was immunoSEQ multiplex PCR, and TCRdb's table has in-frame clones only and misses some. The sample holds 760,000 or so clones, roughly 96% seen once. Study-level findings and limits: The generation probabilities recorded for non-shared clonotypes fell below those of clonotypes shared by all four donors. A generally larger estimated richness was seen in naive subsets than in memory subsets.

Trimming took 0 bases from V and 4 from J, leaving 3 bases between them. This CDR3 has 12 residues. CDR1 is SGHNT, CDR2 YYREEE, per germline (reference sequence). A remark on this clone: What it binds is not known.

The sequenced sample was naive CD8+ T cells sorted from blood. The receptor was isolated from a man aged 25-40 years in good health. V and J are TRBV5-4 and TRBJ2-3; D gene uncertain. The CDR3 coding sequence is TGTGCCAGCAGCTTGGAGTCAGATACGCAGTATTTT. It yields the protein CASSLESDTQYF. Together with reference TRBV5-4 and TRBJ2-3, the CDR3 gives the full variable domain: ETGVTQSPTHLIKTRGQQVTLRCSSQSGHNTVSWYQQALGQGPQFIFQYYREEENGRGNFPPRFSGLQFPNYSSELNVNALELDDSALYLCASSLESDTQYFGPGTRLTVL.